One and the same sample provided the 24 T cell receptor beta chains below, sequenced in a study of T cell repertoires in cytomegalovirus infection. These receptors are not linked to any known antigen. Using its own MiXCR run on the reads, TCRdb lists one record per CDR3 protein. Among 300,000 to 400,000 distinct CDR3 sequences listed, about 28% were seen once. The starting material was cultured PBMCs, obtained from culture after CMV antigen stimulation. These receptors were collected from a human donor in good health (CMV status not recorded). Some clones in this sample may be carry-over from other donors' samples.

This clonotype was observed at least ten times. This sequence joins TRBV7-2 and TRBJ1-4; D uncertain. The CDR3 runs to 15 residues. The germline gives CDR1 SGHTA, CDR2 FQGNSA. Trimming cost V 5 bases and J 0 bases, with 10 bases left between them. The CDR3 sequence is CASSQDLATNEKLFF. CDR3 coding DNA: TGTGCCAGCAGCCAAGACTTAGCAACTAATGAAAAACTGTTTTTT.

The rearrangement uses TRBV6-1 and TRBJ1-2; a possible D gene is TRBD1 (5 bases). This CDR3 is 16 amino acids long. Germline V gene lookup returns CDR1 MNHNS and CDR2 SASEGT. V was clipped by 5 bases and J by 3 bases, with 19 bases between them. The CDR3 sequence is CASSYPVGGTDYGYTF. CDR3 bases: TGTGCCAGCAGTTACCCCGTGGGGGGGACGGACTATGGCTACACCTTC.

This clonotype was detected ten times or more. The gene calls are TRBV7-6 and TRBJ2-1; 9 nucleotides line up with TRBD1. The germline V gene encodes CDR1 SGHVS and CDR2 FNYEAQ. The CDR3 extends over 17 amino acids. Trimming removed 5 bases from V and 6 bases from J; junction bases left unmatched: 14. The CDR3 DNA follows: TGTGCCAGCAGCCGACCGACGGGGGACAGGGCGGCCAATGAGCAGTTCTTC. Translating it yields CASSRPTGDRAANEQFF.

The CDR3 DNA follows: TGCAGTGCTACTCTTAGCGGGGGGTCTGGGGCCAACGTCCTGACTTTC. Protein product: CSATLSGGSGANVLTF. V is TRBV20-1 and J is TRBJ2-6; 10 bases are shared with TRBD2. The germline CDR1 and CDR2 sequences are DFQATT and SNEGSKA (reference sequence). This CDR3 has 16 amino acids. With 4 bases clipped from V and 1 base from J, the junction kept 4 bases outside the gene matches.

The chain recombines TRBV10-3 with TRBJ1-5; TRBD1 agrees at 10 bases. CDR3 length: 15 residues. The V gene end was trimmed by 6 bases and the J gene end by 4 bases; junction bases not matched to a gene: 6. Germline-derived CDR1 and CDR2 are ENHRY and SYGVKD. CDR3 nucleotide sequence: TGTGCCATCAGGGACAGGGGGGATGGAAATCAGCCCCAGCATTTT. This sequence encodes CAIRDRGDGNQPQHF.

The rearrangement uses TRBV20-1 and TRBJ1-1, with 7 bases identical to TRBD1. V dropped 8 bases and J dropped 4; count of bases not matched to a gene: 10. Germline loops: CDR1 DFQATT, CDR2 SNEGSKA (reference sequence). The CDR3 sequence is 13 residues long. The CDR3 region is CSTSTGEVTEAFF. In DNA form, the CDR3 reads TGCAGTACCTCAACAGGGGAAGTCACTGAAGCTTTCTTT.

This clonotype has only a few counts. The CDR3 DNA follows: TGTGCCATCGGGAGGGGTAAAAAGTCCTACGAGCAGTACTTC. It specifies CAIGRGKKSYEQYF. The chain employs TRBV10-3 and TRBJ2-7, with 7 bases matching TRBD2. Germline trimming cut 8 bases from V and 1 base from J; bases unmatched to any gene: 8. The CDR3 spans 14 residues. Germline lookup yields CDR1 ENHRY and CDR2 SYGVKD.

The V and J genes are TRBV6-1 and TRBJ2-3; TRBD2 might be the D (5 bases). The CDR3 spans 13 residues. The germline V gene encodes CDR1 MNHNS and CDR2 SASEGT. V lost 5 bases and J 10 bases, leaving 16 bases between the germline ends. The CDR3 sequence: CASSYGSGLAQYF. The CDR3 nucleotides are TGTGCCAGCAGTTACGGAAGCGGCCTGGCGCAGTATTTT.

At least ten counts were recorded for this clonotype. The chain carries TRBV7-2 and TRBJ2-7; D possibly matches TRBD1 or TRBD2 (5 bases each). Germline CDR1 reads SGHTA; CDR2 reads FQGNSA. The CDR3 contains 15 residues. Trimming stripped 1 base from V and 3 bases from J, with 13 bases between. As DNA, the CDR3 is TGTGCCAGCAGCTTAGTCAACGGGGCGGACTACGAGCAGTACTTC. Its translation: CASSLVNGADYEQYF. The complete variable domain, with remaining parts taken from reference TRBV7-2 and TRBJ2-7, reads GAGVSQSPSNKVTEKGKDVELRCDPISGHTALYWYRQSLGQGLEFLIYFQGNSAPDKSGLPSDRFSAERTGGSVSTLTIQRTQQEDSAVYLCASSLVNGADYEQYFGPGTRLTVT.

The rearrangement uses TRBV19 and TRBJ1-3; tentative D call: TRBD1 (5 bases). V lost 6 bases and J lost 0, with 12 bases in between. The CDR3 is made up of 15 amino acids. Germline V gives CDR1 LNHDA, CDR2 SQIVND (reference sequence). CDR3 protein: CASRNGHNSGNTIYF. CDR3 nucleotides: TGTGCCAGTAGAAATGGACATAACTCTGGAAACACCATATATTTT.

In DNA form, the CDR3 reads TGTGCCAGCAGCTCTAGGACAGGGGGCACAGATACGCAGTATTTT. It translates to CASSSRTGGTDTQYF. This sequence joins TRBV7-3 and TRBJ2-3; 9 nucleotides agree with TRBD1. Germline CDR1 is SGHTA and CDR2 is FQGTGA. This CDR3 is 15 amino acids long. Germline trimming cut 4 bases from V and 1 base from J; bases unmatched to any gene: 3. The variable domain in full, completed from reference TRBV7-3 and TRBJ2-3, reads GAGVSQTPSNKVTEKGKYVELRCDPISGHTALYWYRQSLGQGPEFLIYFQGTGAADDSGLPNDRFFAVRPEGSVSTLKIQRTERGDSAVYLCASSSRTGGTDTQYFGPGTRLTVL.

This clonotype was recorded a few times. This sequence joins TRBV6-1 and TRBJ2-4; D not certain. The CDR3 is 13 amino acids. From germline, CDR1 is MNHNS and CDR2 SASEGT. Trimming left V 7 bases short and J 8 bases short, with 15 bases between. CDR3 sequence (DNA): TGTGCCAGCAAGGAGTTTTCCGGAGACATTCAGTACTTC. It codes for CASKEFSGDIQYF.

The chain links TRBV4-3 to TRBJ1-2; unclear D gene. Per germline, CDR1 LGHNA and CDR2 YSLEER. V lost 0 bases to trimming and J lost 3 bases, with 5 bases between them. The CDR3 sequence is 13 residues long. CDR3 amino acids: CASSQERDYGYTF. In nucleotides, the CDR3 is TGCGCCAGCAGCCAAGAGCGGGACTATGGCTACACCTTC.

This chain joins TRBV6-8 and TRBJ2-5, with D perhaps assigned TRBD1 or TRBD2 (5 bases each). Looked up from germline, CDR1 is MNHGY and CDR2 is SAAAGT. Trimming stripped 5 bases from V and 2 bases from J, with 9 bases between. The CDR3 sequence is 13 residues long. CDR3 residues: CASSGTIQETQYF. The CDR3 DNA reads TGTGCCAGCAGTGGGACGATACAAGAGACCCAGTACTTC.

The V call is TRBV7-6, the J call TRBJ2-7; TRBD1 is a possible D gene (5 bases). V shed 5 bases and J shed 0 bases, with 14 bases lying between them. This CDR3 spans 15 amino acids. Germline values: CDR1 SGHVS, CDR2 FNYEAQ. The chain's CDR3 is CASSPGAPLSYEQYF. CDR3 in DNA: TGTGCCAGCAGCCCTGGGGCCCCCCTCTCCTACGAGCAGTACTTC.

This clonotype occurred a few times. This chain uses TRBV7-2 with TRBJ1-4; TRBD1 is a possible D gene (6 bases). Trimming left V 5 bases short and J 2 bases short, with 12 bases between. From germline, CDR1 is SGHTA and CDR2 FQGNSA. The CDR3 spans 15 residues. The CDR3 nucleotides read TGTGCCAGCAGCCCCATACAGGGCACTAATGAAAAACTGTTTTTT. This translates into CASSPIQGTNEKLFF.

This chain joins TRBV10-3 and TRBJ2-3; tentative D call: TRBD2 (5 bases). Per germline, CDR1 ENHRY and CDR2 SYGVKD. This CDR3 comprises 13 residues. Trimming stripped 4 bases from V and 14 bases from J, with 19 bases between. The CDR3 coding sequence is TGTGCCATCAGTGGGGAAACCCGGGATCAGCTGTATTTT. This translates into CAISGETRDQLYF.

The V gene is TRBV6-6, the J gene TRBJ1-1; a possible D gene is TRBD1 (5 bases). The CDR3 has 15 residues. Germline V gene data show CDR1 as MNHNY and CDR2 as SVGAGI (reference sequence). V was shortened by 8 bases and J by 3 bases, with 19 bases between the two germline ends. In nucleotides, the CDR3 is TGTGCCAGCGTCCCCTCCAGGGTGGGGGACACTGAAGCTTTCTTT. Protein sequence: CASVPSRVGDTEAFF.

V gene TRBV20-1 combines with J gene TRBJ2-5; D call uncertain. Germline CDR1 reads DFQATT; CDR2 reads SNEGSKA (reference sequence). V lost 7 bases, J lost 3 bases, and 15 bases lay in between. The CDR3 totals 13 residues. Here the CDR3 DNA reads TGCAGTGAGGAGCGTTACTTTAAAGAGACCCAGTACTTC. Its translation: CSEERYFKETQYF.

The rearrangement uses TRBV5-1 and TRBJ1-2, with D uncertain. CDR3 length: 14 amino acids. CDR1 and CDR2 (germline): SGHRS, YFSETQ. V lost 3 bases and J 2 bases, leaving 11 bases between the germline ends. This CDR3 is CASSSNTGNYGYTF. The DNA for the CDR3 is TGCGCCAGCAGCTCAAATACGGGGAACTATGGCTACACCTTC.

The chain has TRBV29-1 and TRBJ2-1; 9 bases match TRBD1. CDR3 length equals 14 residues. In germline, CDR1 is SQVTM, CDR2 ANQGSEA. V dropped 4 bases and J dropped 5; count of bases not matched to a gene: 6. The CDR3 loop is CSVGTGDIDNEQFF. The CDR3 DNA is TGCAGCGTTGGGACAGGGGATATAGACAATGAGCAGTTCTTC.

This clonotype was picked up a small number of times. The CDR3 spells CASSKTGSYTGELFF. Here the CDR3 DNA reads TGTGCCAGCAGCAAAACAGGGTCGTACACCGGGGAGCTGTTTTTT. The chain joins TRBV7-8 to TRBJ2-2; D is possibly TRBD1 (6 bases). V lost 5 bases and J 3 bases, leaving 13 bases between the germline ends. CDR3 length: 15 amino acids. Germline V CDR1 and CDR2: SGHVS, FQNEAQ.

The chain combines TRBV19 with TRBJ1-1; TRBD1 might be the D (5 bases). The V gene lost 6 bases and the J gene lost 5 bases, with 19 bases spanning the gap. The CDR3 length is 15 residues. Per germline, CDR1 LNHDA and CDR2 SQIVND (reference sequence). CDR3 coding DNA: TGTGCCAGTAGAAGTCTCGGGGCGCGACGGACTGAAGCTTTCTTT. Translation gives CASRSLGARRTEAFF.

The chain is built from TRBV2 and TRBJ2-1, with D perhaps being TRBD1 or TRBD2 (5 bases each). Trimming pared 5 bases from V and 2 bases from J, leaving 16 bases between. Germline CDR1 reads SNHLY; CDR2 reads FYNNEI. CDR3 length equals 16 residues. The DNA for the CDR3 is TGTGCCAGCAGTCTCCTGACGGGACGCCCCTACAATGAGCAGTTCTTC. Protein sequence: CASSLLTGRPYNEQFF.